Listed below are T cell receptor beta chains from one sample, sequenced in a study of cytomegalovirus exposure and HLA in healthy donors. Sequenced by immunoSEQ multiplex PCR; TCRdb stores in-frame clones only, minus some. The sample has tens of thousands of clones, 70% to 90% seen once. Sequencing was performed on PBMCs. Receptors were obtained from a woman aged 18-29 years in good health and CMV-seropositive. Each CDR3 is given with its conserved first and last residue. Fields, in order: clone size, J gene, D gene, CDR3 length, V gene, CDR3 DNA, CDR3 protein. A D gene is named only where the DNA matches it firmly. Clone size, where shown, is once, few, many, or a class for clones that have expanded.

size: -
J: TRBJ2-7
D: -
length: 15
V: TRBV5-4
DNA: TGTGCCAGCAGCTTGGGGCAGGGGGGCTCCTACGAGCAGTACTTC
CDR3: CASSLGQGGSYEQYF

size: -
J: TRBJ1-5
D: -
length: 15
V: TRBV15
DNA: TGTGCCACCAGCAGAGATTCCCCAGGGAATCAGCCCCAGCATTTT
CDR3: CATSRDSPGNQPQHF

size: -
J: TRBJ2-5
D: TRBD2
length: 18
V: TRBV7-9
DNA: TGTGCCAGCAGTGCCGCGAAGGGACGGGGGGATTATCAAGAGACCCAGTACTTC
CDR3: CASSAAKGRGDYQETQYF

size: -
J: TRBJ2-2
D: -
length: 15
V: TRBV19
DNA: TGTGCCAGTAGTACCCTAACACAGGGCGGCGGGGAGCTGTTTTTT
CDR3: CASSTLTQGGGELFF

size: -
J: TRBJ2-1
D: TRBD1
length: 13
V: TRBV2
DNA: TGTGCCAGCAGATCACAGGGGGCCAATGAGCAGTTCTTC
CDR3: CASRSQGANEQFF

size: once
J: TRBJ2-1
D: -
length: 13
V: TRBV5-4
DNA: TGTGCCAGCAGCTTGCGCGGCTCCAATGAGCAGTTCTTC
CDR3: CASSLRGSNEQFF

size: few
J: TRBJ2-7
D: -
length: 12
V: TRBV5-5
DNA: TGTGCCAGCAGCTTACAGGACTACGAGCAGTACTTC
CDR3: CASSLQDYEQYF

size: -
J: TRBJ2-6
D: TRBD1
length: 18
V: TRBV18
DNA: TGTGCCAGCTCACTTGATGGCCAGGGGGCTGCTGGGGCCAACGTCCTGACTTTC
CDR3: CASSLDGQGAAGANVLTF

size: medium-sized
J: TRBJ1-2
D: -
length: 13
V: TRBV19
DNA: TGTGCCAGTAGTGACGGGGAAGTGGATGGCTACACCTTC
CDR3: CASSDGEVDGYTF

size: -
J: TRBJ2-7
D: TRBD1
length: 17
V: TRBV27
DNA: TGTGCCAGCAGTTTAATTCCGGGACAGGGGTCGTTCTACGAGCAGTACTTC
CDR3: CASSLIPGQGSFYEQYF

size: once
J: TRBJ2-1
D: TRBD2
length: 14
V: TRBV9
DNA: TGTGCCAGCAGCCTCGGGAGGACAAACAATGAGCAGTTCTTC
CDR3: CASSLGRTNNEQFF

size: -
J: TRBJ2-1
D: -
length: 17
V: TRBV12-2
DNA: TGTGCAAGTCGCTTAGTCCTAGCGGGGAGCTCCTACAATGAGCAGTTCTTC
CDR3: CASRLVLAGSSYNEQFF

size: -
J: TRBJ2-3
D: -
length: 15
V: TRBV19
DNA: TGTGCCAGTACAGAACGGAGGACCCTCACAGATACGCAGTATTTT
CDR3: CASTERRTLTDTQYF

size: -
J: TRBJ1-2
D: -
length: 14
V: TRBV2
DNA: TGTGCCAGCAGGCCCCAAGGGGGAAGCTATGGCTACACCTTC
CDR3: CASRPQGGSYGYTF

size: -
J: TRBJ2-6
D: TRBD2
length: 19
V: TRBV27
DNA: TGTGCCAGCAGCTCCAATCGACTAGCGGGACCATCTGGGGCCAACGTCCTGACTTTC
CDR3: CASSSNRLAGPSGANVLTF

size: -
J: TRBJ2-3
D: -
length: 14
V: TRBV9
DNA: TGTGCCAGCAGCGCGGGAGTCCGGACAGATACGCAGTATTTT
CDR3: CASSAGVRTDTQYF

size: -
J: TRBJ2-7
D: -
length: 14
V: TRBV6-1
DNA: TGTGCCAGCAGTTCCCGGGACATCTCTTACGAGCAGTACTTC
CDR3: CASSSRDISYEQYF

size: -
J: TRBJ2-2
D: TRBD2
length: 15
V: TRBV5-6
DNA: TGTGCCAGCAGTTCTACTAGCGGGTACACCGGGGAGCTGTTTTTT
CDR3: CASSSTSGYTGELFF

size: -
J: TRBJ2-7
D: -
length: 14
V: TRBV7-9
DNA: TGTGCCAGCAGCTCCTCAGAGGGGGACTACGAGCAGTACTTC
CDR3: CASSSSEGDYEQYF

size: -
J: TRBJ2-1
D: -
length: 16
V: TRBV13
DNA: TGTGCCAGCAGCTTAGGGACTCCGAATAACTACAATGAGCAGTTCTTC
CDR3: CASSLGTPNNYNEQFF

size: -
J: TRBJ1-6
D: TRBD1
length: 16
V: TRBV4-3
DNA: TGCGCCAGCAGCCAATTCACGGGACAGAATAATTCACCCCTCCACTTT
CDR3: CASSQFTGQNNSPLHF

size: -
J: TRBJ2-5
D: TRBD2
length: 13
V: TRBV2
DNA: TGTGCCAGCAGCGCGGGGGGACAAGAGACCCAGTACTTC
CDR3: CASSAGGQETQYF

size: -
J: TRBJ2-7
D: TRBD2
length: 15
V: TRBV15
DNA: TGTGCCACCAGCCGAGGGACTAGCGGGGGCTACGAGCAGTACTTC
CDR3: CATSRGTSGGYEQYF

size: -
J: TRBJ1-1
D: -
length: 14
V: TRBV6-6
DNA: TGTGCCAGCAGAAGCCGGGGGGCTAAGACTGAAGCTTTCTTT
CDR3: CASRSRGAKTEAFF

size: -
J: TRBJ2-2
D: TRBD2
length: 16
V: TRBV7-9
DNA: TGTGCCAGCAGCTTGACTAGCGGGAGAGGAACCGGGGAGCTGTTTTTT
CDR3: CASSLTSGRGTGELFF

size: -
J: TRBJ2-5
D: TRBD1
length: 15
V: TRBV11-3
DNA: TGTGCCAGCAGCCCCGGGACAGACAGCCAAGAGACCCAGTACTTC
CDR3: CASSPGTDSQETQYF

size: -
J: TRBJ2-3
D: -
length: 16
V: TRBV4-3
DNA: TGCGCCAGCAGCCAAGGATGGAGGGGGGGTTCCGATACGCAGTATTTT
CDR3: CASSQGWRGGSDTQYF

size: -
J: TRBJ1-3
D: -
length: 13
V: TRBV6-1
DNA: TGTGCCAGCAGTAGTTGGGCAGGAAACACCATATATTTT
CDR3: CASSSWAGNTIYF